This T cell receptor beta chain was identified in a study of CD8 T cells in ankylosing spondylitis. Germline CDR1 and CDR2: DFQATT and SNEGSKA (reference sequence). The CDR3 loop spans 16 amino acids. The V segment lost 1 base and the J segment 4 bases; nucleotides outside the gene matches: 10. There are a few counts of this clonotype. Its antigen is not known. MiXCR was run by TCRdb on the 5' RACE reads, yielding one entry per CDR3 protein. Of 700,000 to 850,000 distinct CDR3 sequences detected, about 11% appear once; the ten largest clones hold more than 0.5%. Points from the study as a whole: About 8 highly homologous variants formed a TCR beta motif that appeared characteristic of ankylosing spondylitis blood.

Specimen: blood, either unsorted or a sorted T cell fraction (not recorded which). The chain joins TRBV20-1 to TRBJ2-1; 7 positions match TRBD2. This sequence originates from a male donor with ankylosing spondylitis. Here the CDR3 DNA reads TGCAGTGCTAGAGGGTCCGGGGCGGGGGTTTACAATGAGCAGTTCTTC. This sequence encodes CSARGSGAGVYNEQFF.